The clone carrying this TCR beta chain was seen only once. This sample is drawn from a study of blood T cell repertoires in COVID-19. Study summary: T cells, B-cell-depleted T cells, or PBMCs supplied cDNA or gDNA.

Authors' processing steps: Quantification of nucleated cells was approximated via reference gene primer amplification. The protocol was immunoSEQ multiplex PCR, while the TCRdb copy is restricted to in-frame clones and leaves out a portion. V and J calls and clone size follow that table, whereas D and trimming were derived from the DNA. The data show around 38,000 clones, with around 87% seen just once and around 57% held by the top ten. Germline values: CDR1 SGHTS, CDR2 YDEGEE. The trim removed 0 bases at V and 5 bases at J, leaving 4 bases unmatched. The CDR3 loop spans 15 amino acids. The sequence derives from a man in his 70s with acute or convalescent COVID-19. Sequencing was done on a sample of peripheral blood. The chain links TRBV5-8 to TRBJ1-5; 8 nucleotides align to TRBD1. CDR3 residues: CASSLDQGAHQPQHF. The CDR3 DNA sequence: TGTGCCAGCAGCTTGGATCAGGGGGCGCATCAGCCCCAGCATTTT. The full variable domain, rest sourced from reference TRBV5-8 and TRBJ1-5, is EAGVTQSPTHLIKTRGQQATLRCSPISGHTSVYWYQQALGLGLQFLLWYDEGEERNRGNFPPRFSGRQFPNYSSELNVNALELEDSALYLCASSLDQGAHQPQHFGDGTRLSIL.